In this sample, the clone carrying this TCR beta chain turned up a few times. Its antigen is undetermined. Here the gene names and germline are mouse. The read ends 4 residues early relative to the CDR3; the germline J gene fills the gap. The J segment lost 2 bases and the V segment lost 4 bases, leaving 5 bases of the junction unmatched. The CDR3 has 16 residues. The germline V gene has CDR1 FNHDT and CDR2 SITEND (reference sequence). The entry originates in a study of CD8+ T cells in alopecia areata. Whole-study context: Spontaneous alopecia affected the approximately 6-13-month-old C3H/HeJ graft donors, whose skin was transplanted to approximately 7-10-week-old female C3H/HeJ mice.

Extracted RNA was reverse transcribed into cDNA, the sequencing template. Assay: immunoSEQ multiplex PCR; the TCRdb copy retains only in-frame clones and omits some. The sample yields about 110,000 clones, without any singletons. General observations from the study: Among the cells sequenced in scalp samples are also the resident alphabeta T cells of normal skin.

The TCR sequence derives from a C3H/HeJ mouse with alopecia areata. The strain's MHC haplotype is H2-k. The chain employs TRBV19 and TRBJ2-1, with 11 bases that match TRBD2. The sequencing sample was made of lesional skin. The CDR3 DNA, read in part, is TGTGCCAGCAGTCCCGGACTGGGGGGCGACTATGCT. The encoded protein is CASSPGLGGDYA. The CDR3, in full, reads CASSPGLGGDYAEQFF.